This T cell receptor beta chain was captured in a study of beta chain features in type 1 diabetes. Study outcomes and limitations: Moderate yet significant TCRB CDR3 shortening was seen in Type 1 diabetes patients in all four CD4+ subsets.

In regard to this clone: Its antigen is as yet unknown.

The V and J ends lost 4 bases and 8 bases respectively, with 15 bases between them. Germline assignment: CDR1 SGHNT and CDR2 YYREEE (reference sequence). CDR3 size: 13 residues. A CD45RO/CCR7/CD25/CD127/CD95/CD27 panel sorted naive, central memory, regulatory and stem cell-like memory CD4+ cells. The entirety of the isolated RNA underwent reverse transcription, so expressed TCRB transcripts were sequenced. An average of about 3.57 million reads was obtained for naive, central memory and regulatory T cell samples. The table came from immunoSEQ multiplex PCR; TCRdb's copy has only in-frame clones and leaves some out. The repertoire consists of about 650,000 clones, with around an eighth occurring once and the leading ten covering around 0.12%.

Source material: naive CD4+ T cells from blood. J is TRBJ1-2 and V is TRBV5-4, with a tentative D call TRBD1 (6 bases). The receptor's source is a man aged 25-45 years with type 1 diabetes. The CDR3 DNA sequence: TGTGCCAGCAGCACCCGACAGGACGACGGCTACACCTTC. Protein product: CASSTRQDDGYTF.